The 27 T cell receptor beta chains below come from one sample, sequenced in a study of blood T cell repertoires in COVID-19. Profiled with immunoSEQ multiplex PCR; TCRdb holds only in-frame clones, not every one. The table has about 95,000 clones, under 90% seen once. The sequencing sample was made of peripheral blood. Every receptor here comes from a woman aged 65 to 85 with acute or convalescent COVID-19.

The rearrangement uses TRBV5-4 and TRBJ1-2, with a possible D match to TRBD1 (5 bases). CDR1 is SGHNT, CDR2 YYREEE, per germline (reference sequence). CDR3 length: 15 amino acids. V shed 0 bases and J shed 2 bases, with 11 bases lying between them. CDR3 sequence: CASSLGGEGNYGYTF. In nucleotides, the CDR3 is TGTGCCAGCAGCTTGGGTGGGGAGGGGAACTATGGCTACACCTTC.

The V gene is TRBV5-6, the J gene TRBJ1-1, with D unresolved. The germline V gene encodes CDR1 SGHDT and CDR2 YYEEEE. Trimming took 1 base from V and 1 from J, leaving 14 bases between them. The CDR3 is 16 residues long. CDR3 region: CASSLRTTGGNTEAFF. In DNA, the CDR3 is TGTGCCAGCAGCTTGCGGACGACCGGAGGGAACACTGAAGCTTTCTTT.

This chain connects TRBV2 to TRBJ2-7; possible D gene TRBD1, 5 bases. CDR1 and CDR2 from the germline V gene are SNHLY and FYNNEI. The germline V and J ends were trimmed by 7 bases and 4 bases, with 11 bases remaining between them. The CDR3 totals 12 residues. This CDR3 reads CASTSQGYEQYF. The CDR3 nucleotides are TGTGCCAGCACCTCCCAGGGTTACGAGCAGTACTTC.

V usage is TRBV5-1 and J usage is TRBJ1-1; possibly TRBD1 for D (5 bases). CDR3 size: 15 residues. V gave up 4 bases and J gave up 3 bases, with 16 bases separating them. Germline V CDR1 and CDR2: SGHRS, YFSETQ. The CDR3 spells CASSPGEGSHTEAFF. For the CDR3, the DNA is TGCGCCAGCAGCCCGGGAGAGGGGAGCCACACTGAAGCTTTCTTT.

This clone was seen only a few times. The rearrangement uses TRBV28 and TRBJ2-1; the match to TRBD2 covers 14 bases. CDR3 size: 19 residues. The junction had 8 bases not matched to a gene; V was cut back by 4 bases and J by 0 bases. Per germline, CDR1 MDHEN and CDR2 SYDVKM. This CDR3 reads CASSSSGLAGGRSYNEQFF. CDR3 nucleotide sequence: TGTGCCAGCAGTTCATCAGGACTAGCGGGGGGCCGCTCCTACAATGAGCAGTTCTTC.

The chain uses TRBV3-1 (or the pseudogene TRBV3-2) and TRBJ2-7, with D hard to call. V lost 9 bases and J lost 7, with 19 bases in between. Per germline, CDR1 LGHDT and CDR2 YNNKEL (reference sequence). The CDR3 consists of 13 residues. The CDR3 coding sequence is TGTGCCAGTAGCTCGGGTCGGGTGGGTGAGCAGTACGTC. Its translation is CASSSGRVGEQYV.

The CDR3 spells CASSLSGGTNEKLFF. The CDR3 DNA reads TGCGCCAGCAGCTTGTCGGGGGGAACTAATGAAAAACTGTTTTTT. The rearrangement joins TRBV5-1 to TRBJ1-4; D possibly corresponds to TRBD1 (5 bases). The germline CDR1 and CDR2 sequences are SGHRS and YFSETQ. This CDR3 contains 15 residues. Trimming shortened V by 1 base and J by 1 base, and 8 bases separated the two germline ends.

As DNA, the CDR3 is TGTGCCAGCAGCGAACTGGGACAGAGGGACACTGAAGCTTTCTTT. It encodes CASSELGQRDTEAFF. The chain couples TRBV5-6 to TRBJ1-1, with 7 bases fitting TRBD1. V gave up 4 bases and J gave up 3 bases; unmatched junction bases: 9. CDR1 is SGHDT and CDR2 is YYEEEE in the germline V gene. The CDR3 runs to 15 residues.

The rearrangement uses TRBV18 and TRBJ2-7, with 11 bases aligning to TRBD1. CDR1 KGHSH and CDR2 LQKENI come from the germline V gene. The CDR3 covers 14 residues. With 5 bases clipped from V and 3 bases from J, the junction kept 3 bases outside the gene matches. The CDR3: CASSSGTGGYEQYF. As DNA, the CDR3 is TGTGCCAGCTCATCCGGGACAGGGGGCTACGAGCAGTACTTC.

V usage is TRBV3-1 (or the pseudogene TRBV3-2) and J usage is TRBJ1-1; D ambiguous. Trimming removed 1 base from V and 8 bases from J, with 14 bases in between. Looked up from germline, CDR1 is LGHDT and CDR2 is YNNKEL (reference sequence). CDR3 length: 14 amino acids. The CDR3 here is CASSQVRNGVEAFF. CDR3 coding DNA: TGTGCCAGCAGCCAAGTACGGAACGGGGTAGAAGCTTTCTTT.

The chain links TRBV28 to TRBJ2-7; TRBD2 is a possible D gene (6 bases). The CDR3 is 15 amino acids. Germline CDR1 is MDHEN and CDR2 is SYDVKM. V was clipped by 6 bases and J by 0 bases, with 15 bases between them. The CDR3 DNA sequence: TGTGCCAGCAGATTTTGGCTCGGGGGCTCCTACGAGCAGTACTTC. Amino acids: CASRFWLGGSYEQYF.

This chain uses TRBV27 with TRBJ2-3, with a tentative D call TRBD2 (7 bases). The germline gives CDR1 MNHEY, CDR2 SMNVEV (reference sequence). There are 18 residues in the CDR3. V dropped 1 base and J dropped 5 bases, with 22 bases sitting between them. Here the CDR3 DNA reads TGTGCCAGCAGTTTATTGTCGAGGGGGGGGGCCATCGGAGATACGCAGTATTTT. Translation: CASSLLSRGGAIGDTQYF.

V is TRBV4-1 and J is TRBJ1-1, with 9 bases fitting TRBD1. Losses at the gene ends were 4 bases for V and 4 bases for J; bases not matched to a gene: 7. This CDR3 has 15 residues. The V gene's germline CDR1 is MGHRA and CDR2 YSYEKL. Written as DNA, the CDR3 is TGCGCCAGCAGCCGACCAACAGGGGGCCGCACTGAAGCTTTCTTT. It is translated as CASSRPTGGRTEAFF.

The V and J genes are TRBV6-5 and TRBJ1-2; 7 nucleotides line up with TRBD1. Trimming at V came to 11 bases and at J to 8 bases, leaving 17 bases not matched to a gene. Per the germline V gene, CDR1 is MNHEY and CDR2 is SVGAGI. This CDR3 region has 14 residues. CDR3 sequence: CASAGEDRAGGYTF. CDR3 nucleotide sequence: TGTGCCTCGGCCGGGGAAGACAGGGCGGGAGGCTACACCTTC.

CDR3 loop: CASSQPPLAGGPETQYF. The CDR3 DNA sequence: TGTGCCAGCAGCCAGCCCCCCCTAGCGGGAGGGCCGGAGACCCAGTACTTC. The chain joins TRBV3-1 (or the pseudogene TRBV3-2) to TRBJ2-5; 12 bases fit TRBD2. This CDR3 comprises 17 residues. Germline values: CDR1 LGHDT, CDR2 YNNKEL (reference sequence). The V gene end was trimmed by 3 bases and the J gene end by 5 bases; junction bases not matched to a gene: 10.

This clone was seen a few times. The rearrangement joins TRBV7-9 to TRBJ2-1; TRBD2 matches at 12 bases. The CDR3 spans 15 residues. Trimming at V came to 5 bases and at J to 6 bases, leaving 5 bases not matched to a gene. The V gene's germline CDR1 is SEHNR and CDR2 FQNEAQ (reference sequence). The CDR3, as DNA: TGTGCCAGCAGCGAAAGGGGACTAGCGGGCAATGAGCAGTTCTTC. This gives the protein CASSERGLAGNEQFF.

CDR3 nucleotide sequence: TGCAGCGTTGAAAATCGGGGTGGCGACTATGGCTACACCTTC. Translation gives CSVENRGGDYGYTF. This sequence joins TRBV29-1 and TRBJ1-2; D is unclear. Germline lookup yields CDR1 SQVTM and CDR2 ANQGSEA. The CDR3 covers 14 residues. Trimming pared 2 bases from V and 3 bases from J, leaving 13 bases between.

V is TRBV28 and J is TRBJ1-6, with unresolved D. Trimming pared 7 bases from V and 5 bases from J, leaving 12 bases between. CDR3 length: 14 amino acids. Per the germline V gene, CDR1 is MDHEN and CDR2 is SYDVKM. The CDR3: CASTKVGDNSPLHF. The CDR3 nucleotides read TGTGCCAGCACTAAAGTCGGGGATAATTCACCCCTCCACTTT.

The chain joins TRBV5-6 to TRBJ2-5; 12 nucleotides align to TRBD2. Germline-derived CDR1 and CDR2 are SGHDT and YYEEEE. V shed 3 bases, J shed 5 bases, and the junction held 8 bases outside the gene matches. The length of the CDR3 is 16 residues. The CDR3 loop is CASSSPSGRALETQYF. CDR3 nucleotide sequence: TGTGCCAGCAGCTCGCCTAGCGGGAGGGCCCTGGAGACCCAGTACTTC.

On this clone itself: This sample also contains other DNA sequences that code for the same CDR3. The chain employs TRBV12-3 or TRBV12-4 and TRBJ1-2; 7 bases fit TRBD1. CDR3 length: 13 residues. The V and J ends lost 5 bases and 4 bases, in that order; junction bases with no gene match: 4. The CDR3 sequence is CASSHRDSYGYTF. CDR3 sequence (DNA): TGTGCCAGCAGTCACAGGGACAGCTATGGCTACACCTTC.

The rearrangement joins TRBV6-5 to TRBJ2-1, with 7 bases that match TRBD2. Losses at the gene ends were 6 bases for V and 8 bases for J; bases not matched to a gene: 7. Germline lookup yields CDR1 MNHEY and CDR2 SVGAGI. The CDR3 runs to 13 residues. The CDR3 nucleotides read TGTGCCAGCAGGGACGTACGGGAGGATGAGCAGTTCTTC. Translation gives CASRDVREDEQFF.

This rearrangement joins TRBV2 to TRBJ2-5, with D perhaps matching TRBD2 (5 bases). CDR3 size: 12 residues. V was shortened by 6 bases and J by 4 bases, with 9 bases between the two germline ends. Germline loops: CDR1 SNHLY, CDR2 FYNNEI. The CDR3 coding sequence is TGTGCCAGCAGGGGAGTCGGAGAGACCCAGTACTTC. Protein: CASRGVGETQYF.

In its sample, this clone was seen once. The V call is TRBV6-6, the J call TRBJ1-6, with 11 bases that match TRBD1. The CDR3 runs to 16 residues. CDR1 is MNHNY, CDR2 SVGAGI, per germline (reference sequence). J lost 9 bases, V lost 5 bases, and 9 bases had no gene match. The CDR3 here is CASSKRTGGVSSPLHF. CDR3 sequence (DNA): TGTGCCAGCAGTAAACGGACAGGGGGCGTGAGTTCACCCCTCCACTTT.

The V and J genes are TRBV10-3 and TRBJ2-3; 7 bases map to TRBD2. Losses at the gene ends were 3 bases for V and 5 bases for J; bases not matched to a gene: 20. From germline, CDR1 is ENHRY and CDR2 SYGVKD. The length of the CDR3 is 19 residues. The CDR3 is CAISDPNGRERGQRDTQYF. The DNA for the CDR3 is TGTGCCATCAGTGACCCTAACGGGCGGGAGCGCGGCCAAAGAGATACGCAGTATTTT.

This chain joins TRBV4-2 and TRBJ2-1; 14 nucleotides line up with TRBD2. This CDR3 region has 20 residues. V trimming: 7 bases; J trimming: 10 bases; junction bases outside the gene matches: 24. Germline-derived CDR1 and CDR2 are LGHNA and YNFKEQ. Here the CDR3 DNA reads TGTGCCAGCACCAACAACCCCAGAGGACTAGCGGGGGGCCCGGCGGGAGAGCAGTTCTTC. It encodes CASTNNPRGLAGGPAGEQFF.

This clone was recorded once. The chain carries TRBV27 and TRBJ2-1, with 11 bases fitting TRBD2. Germline loops: CDR1 MNHEY, CDR2 SMNVEV (reference sequence). The CDR3 length is 17 residues. V was pared by 3 bases and J by 6 bases, with 10 bases of the junction left unmatched. The chain's CDR3 is CASSLRVTSGRGNEQFF. CDR3 sequence (DNA): TGTGCCAGCAGTTTGCGAGTAACTAGCGGGAGAGGCAATGAGCAGTTCTTC.

The chain links TRBV25-1 to TRBJ2-3, with TRBD1 matching over 7 bases. The CDR3 is 15 residues long. Per the germline V gene, CDR1 is MGHDK and CDR2 is SYGVNS. After removal of 4 bases from V and 2 bases from J, the junction contained 6 bases not matched to a gene. In DNA, the CDR3 is TGTGCCAGCAGTGTGCCGACAGGGCTCACAGATACGCAGTATTTT. Protein product: CASSVPTGLTDTQYF.